These 27 T cell receptor beta chains came from one sample sequenced in a study of blood T cell repertoires in COVID-19. Profiling relied on immunoSEQ multiplex PCR, and the TCRdb table lists in-frame clones only, not all of them. The sample includes nearly 300,000 clones, roughly nine tenths of them seen just once. Sequencing was performed on PBMCs or T cells enriched from blood (not recorded which). The source of these receptors is a woman aged 45-59 years who had been exposed to COVID-19.

The genes are TRBV24-1 and TRBJ2-5; a weak D match, TRBD2 (5 bases). Per the germline V gene, CDR1 is KGHDR and CDR2 is SFDVKD. Trimming removed 6 bases from V and 5 bases from J, with 12 bases in between. This CDR3 region has 13 residues. The CDR3 bases are TGTGCCACCAGTCGGACTCACTCGGAGACCCAGTACTTC. Encoded protein: CATSRTHSETQYF.

CDR3 loop: CASSGQTINEQFF. The DNA for the CDR3 is TGCGCCAGCAGCGGTCAGACTATCAATGAGCAGTTCTTC. This chain connects TRBV5-1 to TRBJ2-1; tentative D call: TRBD2 (5 bases). From germline, CDR1 is SGHRS and CDR2 YFSETQ. V shed 4 bases and J shed 6 bases, with 11 bases lying between them. The CDR3 extends over 13 amino acids.

This chain joins TRBV5-4 and TRBJ1-2, with TRBD1 matching over 7 bases. Trimming cost V 4 bases and J 5 bases; bases outside gene matches: 8. CDR1 is SGHNT and CDR2 is YYREEE in the germline V gene (reference sequence). This CDR3 spans 14 amino acids. The CDR3 loop is CASSGGGTRYGYTF. In DNA form, the CDR3 reads TGTGCCAGCAGCGGAGGGGGCACCCGATATGGCTACACCTTC.

This clone was recorded a few times. The chain has TRBV7-9 and TRBJ1-4; D is possibly TRBD1 (5 bases). Germline V CDR1 and CDR2: SEHNR, FQNEAQ (reference sequence). V gave up 5 bases and J gave up 7 bases, with 11 bases separating them. The CDR3 spans 13 residues. CDR3 residues: CASSIRRGEKLFF. Written as DNA, the CDR3 is TGTGCCAGCAGCATAAGGAGGGGTGAAAAACTGTTTTTT.

The CDR3 sequence is CASSDSANEQFF. The DNA of the CDR3 is TGCGCCAGCAGCGATAGTGCCAATGAGCAGTTCTTC. The chain uses TRBV5-1 and TRBJ2-1; no firm D call. Trimming removed 4 bases at V and 6 bases at J, with 8 bases between. The length of the CDR3 is 12 residues. CDR1 is SGHRS, CDR2 YFSETQ, per germline. Based on the CDR3 plus reference TRBV5-1 and TRBJ2-1, the full variable domain is KAGVTQTPRYLIKTRGQQVTLSCSPISGHRSVSWYQQTPGQGLQFLFEYFSETQRNKGNFPGRFSGRQFSNSRSEMNVSTLELGDSALYLCASSDSANEQFFGPGTRLTVL.

This clone was recorded only once. The same CDR3 is also encoded by other DNA sequences in this sample. The chain joins TRBV5-1 to TRBJ2-7, with 8 nucleotides matching TRBD1. The CDR3 length is 14 residues. Germline V gene data show CDR1 as SGHRS and CDR2 as YFSETQ. The J segment lost 2 bases and the V segment lost 2 bases, leaving 3 bases of the junction unmatched. Here the CDR3 DNA reads TGCGCCAGCAGCTTAGGACAGGGACCCTACGAGCAGTACTTC. Amino acids: CASSLGQGPYEQYF.

The chain couples TRBV6-5 to TRBJ1-4; D not certain. Germline CDR1 reads MNHEY; CDR2 reads SVGAGI. CDR3 size: 13 residues. Trimming took off 4 bases at V and 0 bases at J, with 3 bases between the two ends. CDR3 residues: CASSSATNEKLFF. The CDR3 coding sequence is TGTGCCAGCAGTTCAGCAACTAATGAAAAACTGTTTTTT.

V usage is TRBV15 and J usage is TRBJ2-3; 8 positions agree with TRBD2. The CDR3 has 18 amino acids. CDR1 and CDR2 from the germline V gene are LNHNV and YYDKDF (reference sequence). Losses at the gene ends were 3 bases for V and 1 base for J; bases not matched to a gene: 12. For the CDR3, the DNA is TGTGCCACCAGCAGGCCCCTCCGGGCGGGGGGAGGCACAGATACGCAGTATTTT. Protein: CATSRPLRAGGGTDTQYF. The full variable domain, its missing parts supplied by reference TRBV15 and TRBJ2-3, is DAMVIQNPRYQVTQFGKPVTLSCSQTLNHNVMYWYQQKSSQAPKLLFHYYDKDFNNEADTPDNFQSRRPNTSFCFLDIRSPGLGDTAMYLCATSRPLRAGGGTDTQYFGPGTRLTVL.

The V gene is TRBV5-5, the J gene TRBJ2-1; D might be TRBD2 (5 bases). CDR3 size: 14 residues. CDR1 is SGHKS and CDR2 is YYEKEE in the germline V gene (reference sequence). V was clipped by 0 bases and J by 9 bases, with 13 bases between them. CDR3 bases: TGTGCCAGCAGCTTGGACGGGGTTGGTGGTGAGCAGTTCTTC. Amino acids: CASSLDGVGGEQFF.

The rearrangement uses TRBV13 and TRBJ1-2; no firm D call. Germline values: CDR1 PRHDT, CDR2 FYEKMQ (reference sequence). The germline V and J ends were trimmed by 4 bases and 3 bases, with 9 bases remaining between them. This CDR3 contains 13 residues. As DNA, the CDR3 is TGTGCCAGCAGCTCGGAGACGTACTATGGCTACACCTTC. This sequence encodes CASSSETYYGYTF.

The rearrangement joins TRBV11-3 to TRBJ2-2, with 11 bases that match TRBD2. V was clipped by 4 bases and J by 4 bases; unmatched bases: 5. The CDR3 is 16 amino acids. Germline V CDR1 and CDR2: SGHNT, YENEEA. Here the CDR3 DNA reads TGTGCCAGCAGCTCGACTAGCGGGGCTCTCACCGGGGAGCTGTTTTTT. This translates into CASSSTSGALTGELFF.

The chain has TRBV7-6 and TRBJ2-2, with TRBD2 as a possible D gene (5 bases). The CDR3 spans 15 residues. V lost 5 bases and J 6 bases, leaving 16 bases between the germline ends. Germline V CDR1 and CDR2: SGHVS, FNYEAQ. The CDR3 sequence: CASSAAAGGPGELFF. The DNA for the CDR3 is TGTGCCAGCAGCGCAGCCGCAGGCGGGCCCGGGGAGCTGTTTTTT.

V usage is TRBV19 and J usage is TRBJ2-4; D is unresolved. CDR1 is LNHDA and CDR2 is SQIVND in the germline V gene (reference sequence). Trimming took 7 bases from V and 1 from J, leaving 17 bases between them. The CDR3 covers 16 residues. CDR3 nucleotide sequence: TGTGCCAGTACCCGGCAGGCCCCCGGTGCCAAAAACATTCAGTACTTC. Translated, it gives CASTRQAPGAKNIQYF.

The chain employs TRBV10-3 and TRBJ1-5; maybe TRBD1 (6 bases). The length of the CDR3 is 14 residues. Germline CDR1 is ENHRY and CDR2 is SYGVKD. Trimming stripped 2 bases from V and 7 bases from J, with 12 bases between. The CDR3 sequence is CAISEGGVRQPQHF. The CDR3, as DNA: TGTGCCATCAGTGAGGGGGGCGTACGCCAGCCCCAGCATTTT.

This clone was counted only a few times. The V gene is TRBV19, the J gene TRBJ1-5, with 9 bases aligning to TRBD1. There are 18 residues in the CDR3. V shed 6 bases and J 6 bases; nucleotides not matched to a gene: 18. Germline V CDR1 and CDR2: LNHDA, SQIVND (reference sequence). In DNA, the CDR3 is TGTGCCAGTAGCCCAGGAGGGACAGGGTCGATCCTTGGTCAGCCCCAGCATTTT. It is translated as CASSPGGTGSILGQPQHF.

This chain uses TRBV5-6 with TRBJ1-2; a possible D gene is TRBD1 (5 bases). The CDR3 has 14 amino acids. Germline lookup yields CDR1 SGHDT and CDR2 YYEEEE. Trimming removed 4 bases at V and 4 bases at J, with 14 bases between. In DNA, the CDR3 is TGTGCCAGCAGCGCCTGGGGCAGTAGCTATGGCTACACCTTC. Translated, it gives CASSAWGSSYGYTF.

The genes are TRBV7-2 and TRBJ1-2; 7 nucleotides line up with TRBD1. Germline assignment: CDR1 SGHTA and CDR2 FQGNSA. This CDR3 is built from 14 residues. With V trimmed by 5 bases and J by 5 bases, 8 bases remained unmatched. The CDR3 is CASSVDDRVYGYTF. The CDR3 bases are TGTGCCAGCAGCGTAGACGACAGGGTTTATGGCTACACCTTC.

This sequence joins TRBV19 and TRBJ1-1; weak D call: TRBD1 (6 bases). Germline CDR1 reads LNHDA; CDR2 reads SQIVND (reference sequence). Trimming left V 5 bases short and J 0 bases short, with 13 bases between. The CDR3 has 15 amino acids. As DNA, the CDR3 is TGTGCCAGTAGTTACAGGGACGGGATGAACACTGAAGCTTTCTTT. Its protein product is CASSYRDGMNTEAFF.

The rearrangement links TRBV4-1 to TRBJ1-1; TRBD1 agrees at 7 bases. From germline, CDR1 is MGHRA and CDR2 YSYEKL. The J segment lost 5 bases and the V segment lost 4 bases, leaving 10 bases of the junction unmatched. The CDR3 covers 15 residues. The CDR3 sequence: CASSLSDRTGTEAFF. The CDR3 DNA is TGCGCCAGCAGCCTTTCGGACAGGACGGGGACTGAAGCTTTCTTT.

V and J are TRBV2 and TRBJ2-1; D is undetermined. Germline assignment: CDR1 SNHLY and CDR2 FYNNEI. The V and J ends lost 4 bases and 6 bases respectively, with 16 bases between them. CDR3 length equals 15 residues. The CDR3 sequence is CASSAQDLLPNEQFF. CDR3 DNA sequence: TGTGCCAGCAGTGCTCAAGATTTACTACCCAATGAGCAGTTCTTC.

V and J are TRBV4-1 and TRBJ1-5, with D tentatively TRBD1 (6 bases). V gave up 1 base and J gave up 8 bases, with 15 bases separating them. This CDR3 is built from 15 residues. CDR1 is MGHRA and CDR2 is YSYEKL in the germline V gene. Here the CDR3 reads CASSQAARDTEPQHF. As DNA, the CDR3 is TGCGCCAGCAGCCAAGCCGCCCGGGACACAGAGCCCCAGCATTTT.

This sequence joins TRBV5-1 and TRBJ2-5, with 9 bases lining up with TRBD1. This CDR3 has 15 amino acids. In germline, CDR1 is SGHRS, CDR2 YFSETQ. V lost 1 base to trimming and J lost 5 bases; unmatched junction nucleotides: 6. CDR3 sequence (DNA): TGCGCCAGCAGCTTGTCGGGACAGGGTCCGGAGACCCAGTACTTC. Translating it yields CASSLSGQGPETQYF.

Turning to this clone: An end of the junction does not agree with germline; a read error may underlie this. The V and J genes are TRBV7-7 and TRBJ2-5, with TRBD1 matching 10 bases. CDR1 and CDR2 (germline): SSHAT, FNYEAQ (reference sequence). The CDR3 runs to 15 residues. The CDR3, as DNA: TGTGCTAGCAGCTTCCGGACAGGGGGTGAAGAGACCCAGTACTTC. The encoded protein is CASSFRTGGEETQYF.

V usage is TRBV18 and J usage is TRBJ2-7, with 7 bases matching TRBD1. CDR3 length: 15 residues. The ends lost 2 bases at V and 1 base at J; junction bases unmatched: 5. Germline values: CDR1 KGHSH, CDR2 LQKENI. DNA of the CDR3: TGTGCCAGCTCACCAGGGACAGTAATATCCTACGAGCAGTACTTC. Its protein product is CASSPGTVISYEQYF.

The V gene is TRBV11-2, the J gene TRBJ1-4; D unresolved. The V gene's germline CDR1 is SGHAT and CDR2 FQNNGV. The CDR3 loop spans 16 amino acids. V was cut by 0 bases and J by 4 bases, with 12 bases left in between. The CDR3 region is CASSLEFGQDNEKLFF. The CDR3 nucleotides read TGTGCCAGCAGCTTAGAATTTGGTCAGGATAATGAAAAACTGTTTTTT.

Only one count was recorded for this clone. V gene TRBV10-3 combines with J gene TRBJ2-1; D might be TRBD1 (6 bases). Germline CDR1 ENHRY, CDR2 SYGVKD. V dropped 3 bases and J dropped 1 base, with 16 bases sitting between them. The CDR3 length is 17 residues. CDR3 in DNA: TGTGCCATCAGTGACCAGACAGGCTTCAGGTCCTACAATGAGCAGTTCTTC. The encoded protein is CAISDQTGFRSYNEQFF.

The chain joins TRBV5-1 to TRBJ2-3; 11 bases fit TRBD1. CDR1 and CDR2 (germline): SGHRS, YFSETQ. The CDR3 has 14 amino acids. Germline trimming cut 4 bases from V and 5 bases from J; bases unmatched to any gene: 3. The CDR3, as DNA: TGCGCCAGCAGCCATGGGACAGGGGGAGATACGCAGTATTTT. Translation gives CASSHGTGGDTQYF.